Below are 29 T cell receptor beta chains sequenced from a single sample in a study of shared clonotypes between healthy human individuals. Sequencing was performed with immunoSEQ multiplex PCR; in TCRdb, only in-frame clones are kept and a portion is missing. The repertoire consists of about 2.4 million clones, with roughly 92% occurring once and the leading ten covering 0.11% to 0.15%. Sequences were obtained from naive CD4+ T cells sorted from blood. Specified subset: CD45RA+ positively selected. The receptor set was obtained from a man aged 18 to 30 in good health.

CDR3 amino acids: CASSQDSLAGDEQYF. For the CDR3, the DNA is TGCGCCAGCAGCCAAGACAGCCTAGCGGGTGACGAGCAGTACTTC. This chain links TRBV4-3 with TRBJ2-7; 8 bases line up with TRBD2. The germline V gene has CDR1 LGHNA and CDR2 YSLEER. The V gene end was trimmed by 0 bases and the J gene end by 5 bases; junction bases not matched to a gene: 6. The CDR3 spans 15 residues.

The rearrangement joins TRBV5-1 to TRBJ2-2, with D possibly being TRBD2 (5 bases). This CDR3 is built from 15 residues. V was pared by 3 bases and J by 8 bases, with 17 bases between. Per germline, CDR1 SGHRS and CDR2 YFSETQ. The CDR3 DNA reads TGCGCCAGCAGCTCCGCCGGCGGAGTAGCGGGGGAGCTGTTTTTT. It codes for CASSSAGGVAGELFF.

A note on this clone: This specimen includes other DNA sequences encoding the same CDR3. The CDR3 nucleotides read TGTGCCAGCAGCGACGGTGCAACTAATGAAAAACTGTTTTTT. Its protein product is CASSDGATNEKLFF. This chain joins TRBV2 and TRBJ1-4; D not certain. Germline CDR1 SNHLY, CDR2 FYNNEI. The CDR3 sequence is 14 residues long. Trimming left V 6 bases short and J 0 bases short, with 8 bases between.

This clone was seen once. This CDR3 is CASSLGTGLPGNTIYF. The CDR3 DNA reads TGCGCCAGCAGCTTGGGGACAGGGCTACCTGGAAACACCATATATTTT. The rearrangement uses TRBV5-1 and TRBJ1-3, with TRBD1 matching over 8 bases. The CDR3 length is 16 residues. After removal of 0 bases from V and 2 bases from J, the junction contained 4 bases not matched to a gene. Per germline, CDR1 SGHRS and CDR2 YFSETQ.

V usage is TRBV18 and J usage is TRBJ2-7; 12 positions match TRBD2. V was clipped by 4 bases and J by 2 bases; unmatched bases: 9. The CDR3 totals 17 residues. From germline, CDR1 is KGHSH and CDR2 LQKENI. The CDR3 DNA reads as TGTGCCAGCTCACGACAGACTAGCGGGGGTAGTGCCTACGAGCAGTACTTC. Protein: CASSRQTSGGSAYEQYF.

The DNA of the CDR3 is TGTGCCAGCAGCCAGGGGTGGGGTGAGGATGAAGCTTTCTTT. Amino acids: CASSQGWGEDEAFF. The V gene is TRBV4-2, the J gene TRBJ1-1; D not resolved. Deletions cut 3 bases from V and 7 bases from J, with 15 bases between. CDR3 length equals 14 residues. CDR1 and CDR2 from the germline V gene are LGHNA and YNFKEQ.

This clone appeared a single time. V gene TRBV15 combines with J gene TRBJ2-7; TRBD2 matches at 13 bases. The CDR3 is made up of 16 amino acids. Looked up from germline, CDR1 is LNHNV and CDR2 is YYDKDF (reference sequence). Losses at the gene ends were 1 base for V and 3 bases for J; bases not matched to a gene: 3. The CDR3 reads CATSRGGLAGDYEQYF. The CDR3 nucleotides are TGTGCCACCAGCAGAGGAGGACTAGCGGGAGACTACGAGCAGTACTTC.

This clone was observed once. CDR3 bases: TGTGCCAGCATTACAGGGGGTGCCGTACGCAATCAGCCCCAGCATTTT. It is translated as CASITGGAVRNQPQHF. This chain connects TRBV28 to TRBJ1-5, with 8 bases fitting TRBD1. The CDR3 has 16 amino acids. With 7 bases clipped from V and 2 bases from J, the junction kept 10 bases outside the gene matches. Germline V gene sequence: CDR1 MDHEN, CDR2 SYDVKM.

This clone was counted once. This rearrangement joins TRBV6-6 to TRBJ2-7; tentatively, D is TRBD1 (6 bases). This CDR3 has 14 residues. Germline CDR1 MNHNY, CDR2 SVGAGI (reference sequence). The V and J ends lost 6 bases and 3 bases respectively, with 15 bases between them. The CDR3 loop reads CASSRGQSNYEQYF. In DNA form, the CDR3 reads TGTGCCAGCAGCCGAGGACAGAGCAACTACGAGCAGTACTTC.

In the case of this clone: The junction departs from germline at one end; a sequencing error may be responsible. This CDR3 reads CAGSLENTEAFF. CDR3 nucleotide sequence: TGCGCCGGCAGCTTGGAGAACACTGAAGCTTTCTTT. This rearrangement joins TRBV5-1 to TRBJ1-1; D remains unclear. This CDR3 spans 12 amino acids. Looked up from germline, CDR1 is SGHRS and CDR2 is YFSETQ.

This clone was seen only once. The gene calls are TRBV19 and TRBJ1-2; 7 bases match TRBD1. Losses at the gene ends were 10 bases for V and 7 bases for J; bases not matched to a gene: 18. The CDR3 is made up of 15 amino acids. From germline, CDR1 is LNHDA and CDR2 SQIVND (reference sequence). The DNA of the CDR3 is TGTGCCACCACTAGAACCGGGACAGAGACGGGTGGCTACACCTTC. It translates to CATTRTGTETGGYTF.

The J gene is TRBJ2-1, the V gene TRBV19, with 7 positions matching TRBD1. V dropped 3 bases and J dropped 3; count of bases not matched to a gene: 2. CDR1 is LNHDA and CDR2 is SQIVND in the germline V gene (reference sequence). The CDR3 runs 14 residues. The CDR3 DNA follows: TGTGCCAGTAGTATCTGGACAGGCTACAATGAGCAGTTCTTC. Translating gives CASSIWTGYNEQFF.

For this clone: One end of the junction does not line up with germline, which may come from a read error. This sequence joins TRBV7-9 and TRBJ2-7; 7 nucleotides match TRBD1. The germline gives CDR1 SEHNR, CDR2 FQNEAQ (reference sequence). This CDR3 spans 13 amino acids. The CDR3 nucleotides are TGTGCCAGCAGCTCGACTGAGACAGGGCCAACCTTGTGG. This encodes CASSSTETGPTLW.

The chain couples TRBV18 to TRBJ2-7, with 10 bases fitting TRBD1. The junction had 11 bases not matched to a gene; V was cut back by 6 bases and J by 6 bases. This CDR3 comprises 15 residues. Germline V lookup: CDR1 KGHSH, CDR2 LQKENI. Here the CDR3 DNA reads TGTGCCAGCTCTTCCCGGGACAGGGGAAGTACCGAGCAGTACTTC. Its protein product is CASSSRDRGSTEQYF.

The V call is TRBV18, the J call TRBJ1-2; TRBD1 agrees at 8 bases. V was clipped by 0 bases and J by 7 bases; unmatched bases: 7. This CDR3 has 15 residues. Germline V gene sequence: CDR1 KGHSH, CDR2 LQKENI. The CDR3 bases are TGTGCCAGCTCACCACCGAACAACAGGGGGGGTGGCTACACCTTC. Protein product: CASSPPNNRGGGYTF.

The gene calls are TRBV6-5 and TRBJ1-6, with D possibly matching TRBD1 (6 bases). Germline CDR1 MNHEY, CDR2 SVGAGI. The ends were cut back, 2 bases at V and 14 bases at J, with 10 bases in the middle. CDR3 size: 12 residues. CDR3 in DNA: TGTGCCAGCAGTTACACAGGGCAGACCCTCCACTTT. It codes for CASSYTGQTLHF.

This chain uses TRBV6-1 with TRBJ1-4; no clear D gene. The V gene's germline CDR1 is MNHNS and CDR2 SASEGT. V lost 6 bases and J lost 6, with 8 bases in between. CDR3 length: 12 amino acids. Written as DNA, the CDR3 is TGTGCCAGCAGCCGATCCCATGAAAAACTGTTTTTT. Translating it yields CASSRSHEKLFF.

CDR3 loop: CASSARQGAGNTIYF. The CDR3 DNA is TGTGCCAGCAGCGCCCGACAGGGAGCGGGAAACACCATATATTTT. V is TRBV9 and J is TRBJ1-3, with 7 bases matching TRBD1. This CDR3 is 15 amino acids long. The germline V gene encodes CDR1 SGDLS and CDR2 YYNGEE. Trimming removed 3 bases from V and 4 bases from J; junction bases left unmatched: 7.

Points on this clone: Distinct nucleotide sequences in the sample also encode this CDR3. CDR3: CASSPREGGTDTQYF. The CDR3 coding sequence is TGTGCCAGCAGCCCCCGCGAGGGGGGGACAGATACGCAGTATTTT. The chain carries TRBV9 and TRBJ2-3; D might be TRBD2 (7 bases). The germline V and J ends were trimmed by 4 bases and 3 bases, with 15 bases remaining between them. The CDR3 has 15 residues. CDR1 is SGDLS and CDR2 is YYNGEE in the germline V gene.

For the CDR3, the DNA is TGTGCCAGCAGCTGGGCCGGGGGCGCGGACACTGAAGCTTTCTTT. It translates to CASSWAGGADTEAFF. The rearrangement links TRBV5-6 to TRBJ1-1; tentative D call: TRBD1 (6 bases). V lost 3 bases to trimming and J lost 3 bases, with 15 bases between them. This CDR3 spans 15 amino acids. From germline, CDR1 is SGHDT and CDR2 YYEEEE.

The CDR3 DNA reads TGCAGCGTGTCCCCAGGGGGCAGCTATGGCTACACCTTC. It codes for CSVSPGGSYGYTF. The J gene is TRBJ1-2, the V gene TRBV29-1, with 8 bases that match TRBD1. J lost 4 bases, V lost 6 bases, and 7 bases had no gene match. The CDR3 spans 13 residues. Germline loops: CDR1 SQVTM, CDR2 ANQGSEA.

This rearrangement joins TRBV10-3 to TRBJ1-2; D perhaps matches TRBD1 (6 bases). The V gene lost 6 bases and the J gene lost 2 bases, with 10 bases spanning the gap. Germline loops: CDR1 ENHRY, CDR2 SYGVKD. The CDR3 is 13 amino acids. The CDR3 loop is CAISRTGNYGYTF. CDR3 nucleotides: TGTGCCATCAGCCGCACAGGGAACTATGGCTACACCTTC.

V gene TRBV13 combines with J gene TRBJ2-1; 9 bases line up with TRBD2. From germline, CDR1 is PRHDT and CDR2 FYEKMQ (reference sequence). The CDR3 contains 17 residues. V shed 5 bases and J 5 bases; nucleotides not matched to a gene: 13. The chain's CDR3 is CASSISLAGDRDNEQFF. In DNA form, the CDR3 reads TGTGCCAGCAGCATATCCTTAGCGGGGGATCGGGACAATGAGCAGTTCTTC.

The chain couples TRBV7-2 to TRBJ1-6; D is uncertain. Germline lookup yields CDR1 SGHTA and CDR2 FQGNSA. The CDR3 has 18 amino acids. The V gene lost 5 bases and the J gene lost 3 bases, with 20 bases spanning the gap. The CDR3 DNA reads TGTGCCAGCAGCCCCCTAGATGGGAAACCGGACTATAATTCACCCCTCCACTTT. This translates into CASSPLDGKPDYNSPLHF.

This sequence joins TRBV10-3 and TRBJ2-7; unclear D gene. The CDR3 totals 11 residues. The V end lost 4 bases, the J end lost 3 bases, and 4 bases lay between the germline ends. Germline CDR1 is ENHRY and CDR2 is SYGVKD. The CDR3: CAISVNYEQYF. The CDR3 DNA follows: TGTGCCATCAGTGTAAACTACGAGCAGTACTTC.

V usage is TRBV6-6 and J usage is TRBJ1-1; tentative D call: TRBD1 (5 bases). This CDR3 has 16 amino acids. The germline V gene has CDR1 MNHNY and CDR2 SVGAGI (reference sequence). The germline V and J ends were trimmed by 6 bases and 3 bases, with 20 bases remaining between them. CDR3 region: CASRDGPGPGDTEAFF. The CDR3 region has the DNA TGTGCCAGCAGAGACGGACCGGGACCCGGGGACACTGAAGCTTTCTTT.

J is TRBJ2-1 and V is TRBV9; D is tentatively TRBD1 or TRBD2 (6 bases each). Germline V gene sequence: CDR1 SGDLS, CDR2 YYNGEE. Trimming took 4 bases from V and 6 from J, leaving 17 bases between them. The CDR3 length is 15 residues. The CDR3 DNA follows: TGTGCCAGCAGCCGAGAAGGGGGGCCGCTCAATGAGCAGTTCTTC. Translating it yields CASSREGGPLNEQFF.

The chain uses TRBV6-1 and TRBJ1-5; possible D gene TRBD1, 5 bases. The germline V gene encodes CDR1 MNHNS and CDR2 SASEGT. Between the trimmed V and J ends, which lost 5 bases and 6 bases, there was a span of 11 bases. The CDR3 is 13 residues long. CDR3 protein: CASSTQEGQPQHF. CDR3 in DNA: TGTGCCAGCAGTACACAGGAGGGTCAGCCCCAGCATTTT.

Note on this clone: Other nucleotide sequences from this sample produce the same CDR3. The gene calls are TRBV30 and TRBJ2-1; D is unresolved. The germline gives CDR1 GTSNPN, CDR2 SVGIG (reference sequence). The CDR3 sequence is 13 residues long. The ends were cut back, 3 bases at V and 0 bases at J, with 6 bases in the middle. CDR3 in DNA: TGTGCCTGGAGGTCGAGCTCCTACAATGAGCAGTTCTTC. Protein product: CAWRSSSYNEQFF.